Each of the 11 T cell receptor beta chains below was sequenced from the same sample in a study of post-analysis software for immune sequencing data. Overall study results and limits: Included in a set of five TRBV segments more frequent in patients than controls were TRBV5-6, TRBV5-1 and TRBV20-1.

Their target antigens are unknown. The authors incorporated unique molecular identifiers into the TCR beta cDNA libraries. TCRdb analysed the PCR reads with MiXCR anew, one entry per CDR3 protein. The sample consists of about 400,000 distinct CDR3 sequences, less than 40% of them appearing once. Sequenced material: blood. The receptors here all came from a girl aged 5-17 years with multiple sclerosis.

Comments on this clonotype: Because the CDR3 is missing its conserved closing phenylalanine or tryptophan, this is likely a read error. The chain links TRBV10-1 to TRBJ2-3; a weak D match, TRBD1 (5 bases). Germline V gene sequence: CDR1 WNHNN, CDR2 SYGVQD (reference sequence). V gave up 4 bases and J gave up 4 bases, with 9 bases separating them. The CDR3 runs 13 residues. The chain's CDR3 is CASSAFRADTQYC. CDR3 DNA: TGCGCCAGCAGTGCTTTCAGGGCAGATACGCAGTATTGT.

This chain links TRBV12-3 or TRBV12-4 with TRBJ1-2; D perhaps matches TRBD1 (6 bases). V lost 6 bases, J lost 11 bases, and 28 bases lay in between. The CDR3 runs 16 residues. In DNA, the CDR3 is TGTGCCAGCAGACCGCGGGGGCGGCAGGGGTTATGGGGGTACACCTTC. Translating gives CASRPRGRQGLWGYTF.

This sequence joins TRBV10-2 and TRBJ2-7; D is perhaps TRBD1 (5 bases). Germline loops: CDR1 WSHSY, CDR2 SAAADI. This CDR3 has 14 amino acids. Trimming removed 5 bases at V and 0 bases at J, with 11 bases between. CDR3 DNA sequence: TGCGCCAGCAGTCTGACAGTCCCCTCCTACGAGCAGTACTTC. Translated: CASSLTVPSYEQYF.

The chain joins TRBV3-1 to TRBJ2-3; 7 bases match TRBD1. J gave up 0 bases and V 1 base, and 1 base lay outside the gene matches. The germline gives CDR1 LGHDT, CDR2 YNNKEL (reference sequence). The CDR3 loop spans 15 amino acids. DNA for the CDR3: TGTGCCAGCAGCCAAGTGGGACAGAGCACAGATACGCAGTATTTT. Translation: CASSQVGQSTDTQYF.

V is TRBV4-3 and J is TRBJ1-4, with 8 bases matching TRBD1. The CDR3 contains 15 residues. Germline V CDR1 and CDR2: LGHNA, YSLEER. V lost 4 bases and J lost 3; bases outside the gene matches: 4. In DNA form, the CDR3 reads TGCGCCAGCAGCCGCCGGACAGGGCCTAATGAAAAACTGTTTTTT. This encodes CASSRRTGPNEKLFF.

The chain has TRBV7-2 and TRBJ1-6; the D is unclear. Deletions cut 2 bases from V and 9 bases from J, with 8 bases between. The germline V gene encodes CDR1 SGHTA and CDR2 FQGNSA. The CDR3 is 13 amino acids. The CDR3 sequence: CASSLSDVSPLHF. The CDR3 DNA reads TGTGCCAGCAGCTTATCCGACGTTTCACCCCTCCACTTT.

The chain uses TRBV15 and TRBJ1-5; weak D call: TRBD1 (5 bases). CDR3 length: 13 amino acids. The V end lost 8 bases, the J end lost 4 bases, and 12 bases lay between the germline ends. Germline CDR1 LNHNV, CDR2 YYDKDF (reference sequence). The CDR3 loop reads CATGGGWNQPQHF. The CDR3 coding sequence is TGTGCCACCGGGGGGGGATGGAATCAGCCCCAGCATTTT. Combining the CDR3 with reference TRBV15 and TRBJ1-5 gives the whole variable domain DAMVIQNPRYQVTQFGKPVTLSCSQTLNHNVMYWYQQKSSQAPKLLFHYYDKDFNNEADTPDNFQSRRPNTSFCFLDIRSPGLGDTAMYLCATGGGWNQPQHFGDGTRLSIL.

The V and J genes are TRBV6-2 or TRBV6-3 and TRBJ2-7; TRBD1 matches at 7 bases. CDR1 and CDR2 (germline): MNHEY, SVGEGT. The CDR3 runs to 14 residues. V lost 5 bases and J lost 6; bases outside the gene matches: 10. Written as DNA, the CDR3 is TGTGCCAGCAGTCCTCAGACAGGGCTAGGCGAGCAGTACTTC. Its translation: CASSPQTGLGEQYF.

This clonotype was counted a few times. The chain has TRBV7-2 and TRBJ2-3; D tentatively fits TRBD1 or TRBD2 (6 bases each). The CDR3 runs 14 residues. The V gene's germline CDR1 is SGHTA and CDR2 FQGNSA. V lost 2 bases to trimming and J lost 5 bases, with 11 bases between them. This CDR3 is CASSLWGAVDTQYF. In DNA, the CDR3 is TGTGCCAGCAGCTTATGGGGGGCAGTAGATACGCAGTATTTT. The full variable domain, with the rest looked up from reference TRBV7-2 and TRBJ2-3, is GAGVSQSPSNKVTEKGKDVELRCDPISGHTALYWYRQSLGQGLEFLIYFQGNSAPDKSGLPSDRFSAERTGGSVSTLTIQRTQQEDSAVYLCASSLWGAVDTQYFGPGTRLTVL.

This clonotype has more than one count but fewer than ten. The chain couples TRBV6-6 to TRBJ1-5; D not certain. This CDR3 is 15 amino acids long. The V and J ends lost 4 bases and 0 bases respectively, with 10 bases between them. Germline CDR1 and CDR2: MNHNY and SVGAGI (reference sequence). CDR3 in DNA: TGTGCCAGCAGTTCGCGTAGTAATAGCAATCAGCCCCAGCATTTT. Its translation is CASSSRSNSNQPQHF.

This clonotype was observed many times. The chain employs TRBV5-5 and TRBJ1-6, with D uncertain. The CDR3 is made up of 20 amino acids. Germline V CDR1 and CDR2: SGHKS, YYEKEE (reference sequence). V lost 1 base, J lost 7 bases, and 27 bases lay in between. Here the CDR3 DNA reads TGTGCCAGCAGCTTGTTGCCGCTGCGTAAGGGTTATGGATCGAATTCACCCCTCCACTTT. Protein: CASSLLPLRKGYGSNSPLHF. Using reference TRBV5-5 and TRBJ1-6 for the parts outside the CDR3, the full variable domain is DAGVTQSPTHLIKTRGQQVTLRCSPISGHKSVSWYQQVLGQGPQFIFQYYEKEERGRGNFPDRFSARQFPNYSSELNVNALLLGDSALYLCASSLLPLRKGYGSNSPLHFGNGTRLTVT.